The source of this TCR beta chain is a study of blood T cell repertoires in COVID-19. For the study at large: Samples taken during acute and convalescent COVID-19 were collected in the United States, Italy and Spain. T cells, B-cell-depleted T cells, or PBMCs provided the cDNA or gDNA that served as material.

This CDR3 has 14 residues. The V gene's germline CDR1 is MDHEN and CDR2 SYDVKM. V was pared by 7 bases and J by 8 bases, with 17 bases between. In the study's own analysis: For nucleated cells, counts were estimated from reference gene primer amplification. Libraries were prepared by immunoSEQ multiplex PCR; TCRdb keeps only in-frame clonotypes and omits some of them. V and J calls and clone size are as listed in that table; D and trimming were resolved from the DNA. The sample records 100,000 or so clones, around four fifths being singletons. This chain joins TRBV28 and TRBJ1-4; D remains ambiguous. The source material was peripheral blood. The sequence came from a woman aged 70-85 years with active or convalescent COVID-19. CDR3: CASKRRGYGEKLFF. The DNA for the CDR3 is TGTGCCAGCAAGCGGCGTGGTTACGGGGAAAAACTGTTTTTT.